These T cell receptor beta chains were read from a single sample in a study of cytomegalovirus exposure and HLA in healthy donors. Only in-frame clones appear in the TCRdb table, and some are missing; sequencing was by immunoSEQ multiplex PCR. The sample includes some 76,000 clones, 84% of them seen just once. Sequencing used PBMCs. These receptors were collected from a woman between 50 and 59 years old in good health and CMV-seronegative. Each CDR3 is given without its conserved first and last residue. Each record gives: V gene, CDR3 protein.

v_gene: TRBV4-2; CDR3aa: ASSQQADQGAPDTQY
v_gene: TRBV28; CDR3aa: ASSLGVDQPQH
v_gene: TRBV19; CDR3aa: ASSIGQGGSYEQY
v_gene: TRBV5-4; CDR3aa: ASSLGVDSPLH
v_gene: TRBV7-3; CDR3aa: ASSSGQFPGELF
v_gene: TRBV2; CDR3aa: ASSPGQGASVAYNEQF
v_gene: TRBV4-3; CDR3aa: ASSQEPGSNYGYT
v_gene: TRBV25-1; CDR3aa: ASSAITGTEAF
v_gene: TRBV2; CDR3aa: ASRETSPSTDTQY
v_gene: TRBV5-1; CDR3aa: ASSLGGNTGELF
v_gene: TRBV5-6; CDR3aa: ASTLRGPTEAF
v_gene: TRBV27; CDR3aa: ASSSLAGGLLGYT
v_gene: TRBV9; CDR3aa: ASSRTGNSDSNQPQH
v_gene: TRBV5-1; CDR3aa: ASSLRTGLAEIYYEQY
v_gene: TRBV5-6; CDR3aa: ASSLGSLVYGYT
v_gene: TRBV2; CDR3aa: ASRAGSLGNTIY
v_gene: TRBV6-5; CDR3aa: ASSTGLVYEQY
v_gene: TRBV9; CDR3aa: ASSVSGGTYNEQF
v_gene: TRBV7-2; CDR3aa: ASSWAPGQGNEKLF
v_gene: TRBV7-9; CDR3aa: ASSSLNDMPRGTEAF
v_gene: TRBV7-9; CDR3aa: ASSPGTGGSYSNQPQH
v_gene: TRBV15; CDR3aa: ATSSVRGQAETQY